What follows are 4 T cell receptor beta chains derived from one specimen sequenced in a study of blood T cell repertoires in COVID-19. Repertoires were generated with immunoSEQ multiplex PCR, while TCRdb's copy carries only in-frame clones and drops some. This sample has around 120,000 clones, with 86% found just once. Sequenced sample: PBMCs or T cells enriched from blood (not recorded which). The receptors were gathered from a woman aged 50 to 65 who had recovered from COVID-19.

The V and J genes are TRBV7-8 and TRBJ1-3, with D hard to call. Germline values: CDR1 SGHVS, CDR2 FQNEAQ. This CDR3 is built from 15 residues. V was cut by 2 bases and J by 0 bases, with 8 bases left in between. The CDR3 DNA follows: TGTGCCAGCAGCTTAAACAGTTTCTCTGGAAACACCATATATTTT. Its translation: CASSLNSFSGNTIYF.

The V and J genes are TRBV4-1 and TRBJ1-4, with D unclear. The CDR3 covers 14 residues. Germline V CDR1 and CDR2: MGHRA, YSYEKL. V was shortened by 1 base and J by 8 bases, with 11 bases between the two germline ends. CDR3 coding DNA: TGCGCCAGCAGCCAAGCCGGGTTCAAGGAAAAACTGTTTTTT. Protein: CASSQAGFKEKLFF.

The chain joins TRBV6-5 to TRBJ1-1; 8 bases line up with TRBD1. V shed 2 bases, J shed 1 base, and the junction held 6 bases outside the gene matches. The CDR3 sequence is 16 residues long. CDR1 is MNHEY and CDR2 is SVGAGI in the germline V gene. The CDR3 loop is CASSYRPGTGNTEAFF. DNA for the CDR3: TGTGCCAGCAGTTACCGCCCGGGGACAGGGAACACTGAAGCTTTCTTT.

This chain uses TRBV7-9 with TRBJ2-1; TRBD2 aligns across 10 bases. This CDR3 spans 15 amino acids. With 5 bases clipped from V and 5 bases from J, the junction kept 6 bases outside the gene matches. Germline CDR1 SEHNR, CDR2 FQNEAQ (reference sequence). CDR3: CASSQRGGSHNEQFF. In DNA form, the CDR3 reads TGTGCCAGCAGCCAGCGGGGGGGCTCTCACAATGAGCAGTTCTTC. The complete variable domain, with remaining parts taken from reference TRBV7-9 and TRBJ2-1, reads DTGVSQNPRHKITKRGQNVTFRCDPISEHNRLYWYRQTLGQGPEFLTYFQNEAQLEKSRLLSDRFSAERPKGSFSTLEIQRTEQGDSAMYLCASSQRGGSHNEQFFGPGTRLTVL.